The 5 T cell receptor beta chains presented below share a single source sample, sequenced in a study of T-cell memory formation after mild COVID-19. TCRdb processed the 5' RACE reads anew with MiXCR; each CDR3 protein has one entry. The sample contains roughly 110,000 distinct CDR3 sequences, 9.5% to 15% of which appear only once. Sequencing was carried out using PBMCs or a T cell subset sorted from them (not recorded which). Receptor source: an adult woman who had mild COVID-19 (a few samples of this study predate the infection). Cell type and time point are not known.

This sequence joins TRBV5-1 and TRBJ1-1, with D possibly being TRBD1 (6 bases). V shed 1 base and J shed 7 bases, with 14 bases lying between them. The CDR3 loop spans 14 amino acids. In germline, CDR1 is SGHRS, CDR2 YFSETQ. DNA of the CDR3: TGCGCCAGCAGCTTGTTGACAGGAGCTCTTGAAGCTTTCTTT. Protein product: CASSLLTGALEAFF.

This clonotype came up a few times. The chain uses TRBV6-5 and TRBJ2-6; D perhaps matches TRBD1 (5 bases). Germline V gene data show CDR1 as MNHEY and CDR2 as SVGAGI. CDR3 length: 14 residues. Trimming removed 6 bases from V and 4 bases from J, with 10 bases in between. CDR3 in DNA: TGTGCCAGCAGCCTGGGGCAGGGGGCCAACGTCCTGACTTTC. It is translated as CASSLGQGANVLTF.

The CDR3 nucleotides are TGTGCCAGCAGCGTAGGCACAGCCGGCAGGTCCTACGAGCAGTACTTC. Residues: CASSVGTAGRSYEQYF. The chain uses TRBV9 and TRBJ2-7; D remains unclear. The CDR3 is made up of 16 amino acids. Trimming cost V 0 bases and J 1 base, with 14 bases left between them. Germline-derived CDR1 and CDR2 are SGDLS and YYNGEE.

This clonotype was counted many times. The rearrangement uses TRBV4-3 and TRBJ2-7; 9 positions agree with TRBD1. From germline, CDR1 is LGHNA and CDR2 YSLEER. This CDR3 has 14 amino acids. The J segment lost 3 bases and the V segment lost 5 bases, leaving 5 bases of the junction unmatched. In DNA form, the CDR3 reads TGCGCCAGCAGCGCCGGGACAGGGCACTACGAGCAGTACTTC. Protein sequence: CASSAGTGHYEQYF.

There are a few counts of this clonotype. The chain joins TRBV19 to TRBJ2-1; D is ambiguous. The ends were cut back, 2 bases at V and 8 bases at J, with 10 bases in the middle. This CDR3 spans 13 amino acids. Germline loops: CDR1 LNHDA, CDR2 SQIVND (reference sequence). The CDR3 DNA reads as TGTGCCAGTAGTATACTTCCTGGGTATGAGCAGTTCTTC. Its protein is CASSILPGYEQFF.